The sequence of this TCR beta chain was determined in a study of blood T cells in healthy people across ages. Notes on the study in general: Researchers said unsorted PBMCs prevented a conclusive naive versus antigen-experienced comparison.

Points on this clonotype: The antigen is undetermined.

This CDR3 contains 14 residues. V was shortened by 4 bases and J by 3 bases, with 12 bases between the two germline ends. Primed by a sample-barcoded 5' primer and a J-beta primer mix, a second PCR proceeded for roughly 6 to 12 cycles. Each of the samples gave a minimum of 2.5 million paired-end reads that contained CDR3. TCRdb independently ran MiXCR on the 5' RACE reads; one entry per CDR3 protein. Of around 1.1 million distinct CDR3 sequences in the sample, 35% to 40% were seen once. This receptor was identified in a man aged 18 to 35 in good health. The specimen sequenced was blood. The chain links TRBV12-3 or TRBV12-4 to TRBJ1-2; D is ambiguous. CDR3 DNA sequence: TGTGCCAGCAGTTCGTTCGACGGCTACTATGGCTACACCTTC. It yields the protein CASSSFDGYYGYTF.